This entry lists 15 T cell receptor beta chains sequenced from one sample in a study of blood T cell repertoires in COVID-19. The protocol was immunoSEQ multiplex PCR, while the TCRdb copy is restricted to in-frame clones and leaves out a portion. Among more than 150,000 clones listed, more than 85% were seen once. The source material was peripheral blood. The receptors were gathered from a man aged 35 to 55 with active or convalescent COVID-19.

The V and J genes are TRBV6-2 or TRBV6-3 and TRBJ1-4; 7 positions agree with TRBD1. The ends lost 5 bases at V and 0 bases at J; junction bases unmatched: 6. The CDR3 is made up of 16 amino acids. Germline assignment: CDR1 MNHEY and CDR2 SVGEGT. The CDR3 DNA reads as TGTGCCAGCAGTGACGGACAGGCTGCAACTAATGAAAAACTGTTTTTT. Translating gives CASSDGQAATNEKLFF.

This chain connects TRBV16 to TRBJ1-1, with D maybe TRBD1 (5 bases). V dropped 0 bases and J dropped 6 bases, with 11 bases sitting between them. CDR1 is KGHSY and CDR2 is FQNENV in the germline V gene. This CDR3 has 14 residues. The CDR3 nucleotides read TGTGCCAGCAGCCAATCTGACAGAGAACCTGAAGCTTTCTTT. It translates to CASSQSDREPEAFF.

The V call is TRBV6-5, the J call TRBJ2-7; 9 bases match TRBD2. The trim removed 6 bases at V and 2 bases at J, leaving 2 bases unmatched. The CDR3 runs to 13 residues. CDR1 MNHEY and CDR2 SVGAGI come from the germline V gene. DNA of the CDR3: TGTGCCAGCAGACTAGCGGGTCCCTACGAGCAGTACTTC. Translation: CASRLAGPYEQYF.

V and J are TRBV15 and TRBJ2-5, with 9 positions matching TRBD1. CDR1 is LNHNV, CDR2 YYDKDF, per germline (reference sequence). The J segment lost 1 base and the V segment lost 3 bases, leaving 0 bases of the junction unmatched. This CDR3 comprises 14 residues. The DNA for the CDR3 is TGTGCCACCAGCAGGGGACAGGGCCAAGAGACCCAGTACTTC. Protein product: CATSRGQGQETQYF.

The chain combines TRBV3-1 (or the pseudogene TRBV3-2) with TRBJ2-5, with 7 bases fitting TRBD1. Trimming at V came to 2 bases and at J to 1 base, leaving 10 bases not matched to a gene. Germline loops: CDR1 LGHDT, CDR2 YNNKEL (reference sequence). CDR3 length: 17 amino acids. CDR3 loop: CASSQSEKDRPQETQYF. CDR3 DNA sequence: TGTGCCAGCAGCCAAAGCGAAAAGGACAGGCCCCAAGAGACCCAGTACTTC.

DNA for the CDR3: TGTGCCAGCAGCCAATCGGGGGGCGAGCAGTACTTC. This sequence encodes CASSQSGGEQYF. The V call is TRBV3-1 (or the pseudogene TRBV3-2), the J call TRBJ2-7; 7 bases map to TRBD2. Unmatched junction bases numbered 1, after V lost 2 bases and J lost 6 bases. The CDR3 is made up of 12 amino acids. Germline CDR1 reads LGHDT; CDR2 reads YNNKEL (reference sequence).

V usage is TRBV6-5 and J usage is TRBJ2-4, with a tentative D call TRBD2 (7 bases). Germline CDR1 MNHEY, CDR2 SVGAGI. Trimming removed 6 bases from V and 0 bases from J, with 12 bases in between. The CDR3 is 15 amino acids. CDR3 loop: CASRGGAVAKNIQYF. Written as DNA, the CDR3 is TGTGCCAGCAGGGGGGGGGCGGTAGCCAAAAACATTCAGTACTTC.

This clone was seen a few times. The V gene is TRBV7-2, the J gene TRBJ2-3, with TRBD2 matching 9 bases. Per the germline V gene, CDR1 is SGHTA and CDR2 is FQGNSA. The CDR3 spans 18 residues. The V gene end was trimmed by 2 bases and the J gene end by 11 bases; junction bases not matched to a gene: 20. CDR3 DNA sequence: TGTGCCAGCAGCTTACCCTCTAGCGGGGTGGGGTACTCCTCGGAGCAGTATTTT. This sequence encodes CASSLPSSGVGYSSEQYF.

For the CDR3, the DNA is TGTGCCACCAGCAGAGAGGGGGCCTTTGATGAGCAGTTCTTC. Translation gives CATSREGAFDEQFF. This chain uses TRBV15 with TRBJ2-1, with D possibly matching TRBD1 (6 bases). V was shortened by 0 bases and J by 8 bases, with 11 bases between the two germline ends. Germline assignment: CDR1 LNHNV and CDR2 YYDKDF (reference sequence). This CDR3 spans 14 amino acids.

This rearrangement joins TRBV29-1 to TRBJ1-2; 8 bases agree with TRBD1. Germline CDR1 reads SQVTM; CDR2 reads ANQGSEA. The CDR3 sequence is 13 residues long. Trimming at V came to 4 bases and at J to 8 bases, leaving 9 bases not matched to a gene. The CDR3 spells CSVAPDRVEGYTF. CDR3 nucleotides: TGCAGCGTTGCCCCGGACAGGGTCGAGGGCTACACCTTC.

CDR3 coding DNA: TGCGCCAGCAGCCAAGATAGTAGAGGGTCTAATGAAAAACTGTTTTTT. Encoded protein: CASSQDSRGSNEKLFF. V is TRBV4-3 and J is TRBJ1-4, with unresolved D. The CDR3 extends over 16 amino acids. CDR1 and CDR2 from the germline V gene are LGHNA and YSLEER. V was shortened by 0 bases and J by 3 bases, with 11 bases between the two germline ends.

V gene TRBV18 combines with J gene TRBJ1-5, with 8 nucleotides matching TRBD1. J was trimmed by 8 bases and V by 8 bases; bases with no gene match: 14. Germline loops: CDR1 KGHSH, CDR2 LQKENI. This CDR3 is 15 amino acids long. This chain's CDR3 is CASGLTGTGLEPQHF. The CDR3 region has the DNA TGTGCCAGCGGATTAACCGGGACAGGTCTCGAGCCCCAGCATTTT.

The CDR3 is CASSLTGFQETQYF. CDR3 nucleotides: TGTGCCAGCAGCCTGACAGGTTTCCAAGAGACCCAGTACTTC. The V and J genes are TRBV5-6 and TRBJ2-5; tentative D call: TRBD1 (6 bases). The CDR3 runs to 14 residues. Germline V lookup: CDR1 SGHDT, CDR2 YYEEEE. Trimming cost V 4 bases and J 1 base, with 11 bases left between them.

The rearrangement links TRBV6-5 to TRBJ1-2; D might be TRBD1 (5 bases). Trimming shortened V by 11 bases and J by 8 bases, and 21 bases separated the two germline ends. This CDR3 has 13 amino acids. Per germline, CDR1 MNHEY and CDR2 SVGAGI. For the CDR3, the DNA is TGTGCCGGTCACAGGTCGGCGAAGGAAGGCTACACCTTC. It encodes CAGHRSAKEGYTF.

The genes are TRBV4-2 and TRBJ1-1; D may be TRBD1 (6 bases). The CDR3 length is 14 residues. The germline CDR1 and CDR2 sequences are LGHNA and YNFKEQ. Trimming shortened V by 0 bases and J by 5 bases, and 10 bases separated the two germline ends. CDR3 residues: CASSQEPGETEAFF. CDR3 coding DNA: TGTGCCAGCAGCCAAGAGCCAGGGGAGACTGAAGCTTTCTTT.